Each of the 31 T cell receptor beta chains below was sequenced from the same sample in a study of neurological immune-mediated disorders. MiXCR was run by TCRdb on the 5' RACE reads, yielding one entry per CDR3 protein. The sample has some 60,000 distinct CDR3 sequences, roughly 2.5% seen once. Material for sequencing was PBMCs. These receptors all stem from a man aged 50 or older with multiple sclerosis.

This clonotype was recorded at least ten times. V and J are TRBV4-3 and TRBJ1-1, with 8 bases matching TRBD1. Trimming took 1 base from V and 4 from J; bases not matched to a gene: 2. The CDR3 sequence is 14 residues long. Germline CDR1 and CDR2: LGHNA and YSLEER. The CDR3 DNA is TGCGCCAGCAGCCAAGCAGGGGGCGCCACTGAAGCTTTCTTT. Translated, it gives CASSQAGGATEAFF.

Many counts were recorded for this clonotype. The chain employs TRBV15 and TRBJ2-2; tentative D call: TRBD2 (5 bases). The germline CDR1 and CDR2 sequences are LNHNV and YYDKDF (reference sequence). The CDR3 length is 13 residues. Between the trimmed V and J ends, which lost 0 bases and 10 bases, there was a span of 9 bases. CDR3 amino acids: CATSRDPAEELFF. CDR3 nucleotide sequence: TGTGCCACCAGCAGAGACCCAGCGGAGGAGCTGTTTTTT.

This clonotype was detected only a few times. A much larger clonotype is one base distant, so this may be a read error. This CDR3 is missing its conserved last phenylalanine or tryptophan, likely due to a read error. V is TRBV5-5 and J is TRBJ1-1; D is uncertain. V shed 0 bases and J shed 1 base, with 4 bases lying between them. CDR1 is SGHKS, CDR2 YYEKEE, per germline (reference sequence). The CDR3 has 13 amino acids. CDR3 nucleotides: TGTGCCAGCAGCTTGGGGGGGAACACTGAAGCTTTCTGT. Translation: CASSLGGNTEAFC.

This clonotype was detected ten times or more. The genes are TRBV6-5 and TRBJ2-6; D not certain. Germline V gene data show CDR1 as MNHEY and CDR2 as SVGAGI. The V end was cut by 5 bases, the J end by 6 bases, with 5 bases between. The CDR3 is 12 amino acids. This CDR3 reads CASSPEANVLTF. The CDR3 DNA reads as TGTGCCAGCAGTCCCGAGGCCAACGTCCTGACTTTC.

This clonotype was seen only a few times. The junction does not match germline at one end; this may be a read error. The genes are TRBV7-7 and TRBJ2-1; tentatively, D is TRBD1 (5 bases). The CDR3 loop spans 13 amino acids. The germline gives CDR1 SSHAT, CDR2 FNYEAQ (reference sequence). Written as DNA, the CDR3 is TGTGCCAGCAGCCTTGACAGCTACAATGCGCAGTTCTTC. Its protein is CASSLDSYNAQFF. The full variable domain, in which reference TRBV7-7 and TRBJ2-1 provide the parts outside the CDR3, is GAGVSQSPRYKVTKRGQDVTLRCDPISSHATLYWYQQALGQGPEFLTYFNYEAQPDKSGLPSDRFSAERPEGSISTLTIQRTEQRDSAMYRCASSLDSYNAQFFGPGTRLTVL.

This clonotype was counted many times. The CDR3 here is CASSRLTGNYEQYF. The CDR3 DNA follows: TGTGCCAGCTCACGACTGACAGGGAACTACGAGCAGTACTTC. The V call is TRBV18, the J call TRBJ2-7; 7 nucleotides agree with TRBD1. The length of the CDR3 is 14 residues. Germline V CDR1 and CDR2: KGHSH, LQKENI. The trim removed 4 bases at V and 3 bases at J, leaving 6 bases unmatched.

This clonotype has at least ten counts. A much bigger clone sits one base away, suggesting this may be a read error. This CDR3 fails to terminate in the conserved phenylalanine or tryptophan, so it likely reflects a read error. The chain is built from TRBV5-1 and TRBJ2-1, with D maybe TRBD1 (5 bases). This CDR3 is 15 amino acids long. Per the germline V gene, CDR1 is SGHRS and CDR2 is YFSETQ. Trimming shortened V by 3 bases and J by 1 base, and 11 bases separated the two germline ends. The CDR3 DNA reads as TGCGCCAGCAGCTACCAAGGGGAATCCTACAATGAGCAGTTCTGC. It codes for CASSYQGESYNEQFC.

This clonotype was recorded at least ten times. The rearrangement joins TRBV27 to TRBJ2-5; 8 bases align to TRBD2. V lost 5 bases to trimming and J lost 10 bases; unmatched junction nucleotides: 15. The CDR3 contains 15 residues. CDR1 is MNHEY, CDR2 SMNVEV, per germline (reference sequence). The CDR3: CASSPRGGLTFFQYF. CDR3 in DNA: TGTGCCAGCAGTCCCCGGGGGGGCCTTACTTTTTTCCAGTACTTC.

This clonotype was recorded at least ten times. The CDR3 loop is CASSHTGTGVWQYF. The CDR3 DNA sequence: TGTGCCAGCAGCCATACCGGGACGGGGGTCTGGCAGTACTTC. This chain joins TRBV12-3 or TRBV12-4 and TRBJ2-7; possible D gene TRBD2, 6 bases. Trimming shortened V by 6 bases and J by 9 bases, and 21 bases separated the two germline ends. This CDR3 is built from 14 residues.

This clonotype was observed many times. The chain is built from TRBV7-9 and TRBJ2-2; no clear D. V lost 8 bases, J lost 1 base, and 14 bases lay in between. CDR3 length: 15 residues. The germline V gene encodes CDR1 SEHNR and CDR2 FQNEAQ (reference sequence). The CDR3 reads CASQLLTQNTGELFF. The CDR3 DNA follows: TGTGCCAGCCAGCTTCTCACCCAGAACACCGGGGAGCTGTTTTTT.

The table lists this clonotype with many counts. The V and J genes are TRBV29-1 and TRBJ2-5; D is undetermined. V was pared by 6 bases and J by 1 base, with 9 bases between. CDR1 and CDR2 from the germline V gene are SQVTM and ANQGSEA. This CDR3 has 12 amino acids. CDR3 nucleotides: TGCAGCGTCCGATATACCCAAGAGACCCAGTACTTC. Amino acid sequence: CSVRYTQETQYF.

Ten or more counts support this clonotype. This sequence joins TRBV7-2 and TRBJ2-1, with D unresolved. Germline V gene lookup returns CDR1 SGHTA and CDR2 FQGNSA. Deletions cut 5 bases from V and 12 bases from J, with 17 bases between. The CDR3 sequence is 13 residues long. The CDR3 sequence is CASSPTTVTTQFF. In DNA form, the CDR3 reads TGTGCCAGCAGCCCGACAACAGTAACAACGCAGTTCTTC.

This clonotype was counted many times. The chain recombines TRBV19 with TRBJ2-2; either TRBD1 or TRBD2 may supply D (5 bases each). This CDR3 region has 14 residues. The germline gives CDR1 LNHDA, CDR2 SQIVND (reference sequence). V dropped 9 bases and J dropped 3 bases, with 14 bases sitting between them. The CDR3, as DNA: TGTGCCAGCAAGTCCGGGACGGACACCGGGGAGCTGTTTTTT. This codes for CASKSGTDTGELFF.

This clonotype has at least ten counts. The chain is built from TRBV15 and TRBJ1-4; D call uncertain. The CDR3 extends over 15 amino acids. The germline V gene encodes CDR1 LNHNV and CDR2 YYDKDF (reference sequence). Trimming took 1 base from V and 6 from J, leaving 12 bases between them. In DNA form, the CDR3 reads TGTGCCACCAGCAGAGTTCGGGCAGAGGATGAAAAACTGTTTTTT. It encodes CATSRVRAEDEKLFF.

This clonotype was detected ten times or more. The rearrangement links TRBV5-1 to TRBJ1-3; D not resolved. Germline assignment: CDR1 SGHRS and CDR2 YFSETQ. Trimming took 5 bases from V and 0 from J, leaving 6 bases between them. CDR3 length: 13 residues. The CDR3 region has the DNA TGCGCCAGCAGAGGGATCTCTGGAAACACCATATATTTT. Its protein is CASRGISGNTIYF. Combining the CDR3 with reference TRBV5-1 and TRBJ1-3 gives the whole variable domain KAGVTQTPRYLIKTRGQQVTLSCSPISGHRSVSWYQQTPGQGLQFLFEYFSETQRNKGNFPGRFSGRQFSNSRSEMNVSTLELGDSALYLCASRGISGNTIYFGEGSWLTVV.

This clonotype has a count of ten or more. The chain is built from TRBV9 and TRBJ2-7, with D perhaps matching TRBD1 (6 bases). CDR1 and CDR2 (germline): SGDLS, YYNGEE. Trimming stripped 1 base from V and 4 bases from J, with 15 bases between. The CDR3 spans 15 residues. Here the CDR3 reads CASSVYWGPEYEQYF. For the CDR3, the DNA is TGTGCCAGCAGCGTATATTGGGGGCCGGAATACGAGCAGTACTTC.

The table lists this clonotype with many counts. This chain joins TRBV30 and TRBJ1-1; D is ambiguous. The CDR3 is made up of 13 amino acids. Trimming pared 4 bases from V and 0 bases from J, leaving 9 bases between. The germline V gene encodes CDR1 GTSNPN and CDR2 SVGIG (reference sequence). The CDR3 bases are TGTGCCTGGAATGGAGGGATGAACACTGAAGCTTTCTTT. Amino acid sequence: CAWNGGMNTEAFF.

The sample holds many counts of this clonotype. The chain has TRBV7-2 and TRBJ2-2; D is perhaps TRBD2 (7 bases). The CDR3 contains 15 residues. Trimming stripped 5 bases from V and 7 bases from J, with 17 bases between. From germline, CDR1 is SGHTA and CDR2 FQGNSA. The CDR3 DNA reads TGTGCCAGCAGCACCCCGGGGGGCGGTATCGGGGAGCTGTTTTTT. Encoded protein: CASSTPGGGIGELFF.

There are many counts of this clonotype. The DNA of the CDR3 is TGCGCCAGCAGACTTACAGGGAACACCGGGGAGCTGTTTTTT. Translating it yields CASRLTGNTGELFF. The V gene is TRBV4-3, the J gene TRBJ2-2, with a tentative D call TRBD1 (5 bases). Germline V CDR1 and CDR2: LGHNA, YSLEER. The CDR3 extends over 14 amino acids. Trimming cost V 6 bases and J 1 base, with 9 bases left between them.

This clonotype was counted ten times or more. The chain joins TRBV12-3 or TRBV12-4 to TRBJ1-6; 8 bases match TRBD1. This CDR3 has 16 amino acids. V was clipped by 5 bases and J by 2 bases; unmatched bases: 5. The CDR3 reads CASSGGQGAYNSPLHF. The CDR3 nucleotides read TGTGCCAGCAGTGGAGGACAGGGAGCCTATAATTCACCCCTCCACTTT.

This clonotype was detected many times. The chain carries TRBV3-1 and TRBJ2-7; D is unclear. The germline CDR1 and CDR2 sequences are LGHDT and YNNKEL (reference sequence). Trimming left V 1 base short and J 3 bases short, with 10 bases between. This CDR3 is built from 14 residues. DNA for the CDR3: TGTGCCAGCAGCCAAGGGGTCTCCAGCTACGAGCAGTACTTC. It translates to CASSQGVSSYEQYF.

There are many counts of this clonotype. V is TRBV5-6 and J is TRBJ2-7; the D call may be TRBD1 or TRBD2 (5 bases each). Germline values: CDR1 SGHDT, CDR2 YYEEEE. The V gene lost 3 bases and the J gene lost 3 bases, with 13 bases spanning the gap. The CDR3 is 14 amino acids. CDR3 coding DNA: TGTGCCAGCAGCTGGGGGACGGTTGTCTACGAGCAGTACTTC. This encodes CASSWGTVVYEQYF.

This clonotype was recorded at least ten times. V and J are TRBV20-1 and TRBJ2-3; 7 positions match TRBD1. CDR3 length: 17 amino acids. V shed 0 bases, J shed 4 bases, and the junction held 13 bases outside the gene matches. Germline V CDR1 and CDR2: DFQATT, SNEGSKA (reference sequence). CDR3 protein: CSARDGLGARGSDTQYF. The CDR3 bases are TGCAGTGCTAGAGACGGCTTGGGGGCCAGGGGGTCAGATACGCAGTATTTT.

This clonotype has at least ten counts. The rearrangement joins TRBV28 to TRBJ2-7; D is possibly TRBD2 (5 bases). The germline V gene encodes CDR1 MDHEN and CDR2 SYDVKM. CDR3 length equals 17 residues. Trimming took 4 bases from V and 4 from J, leaving 23 bases between them. CDR3: CASSSTIGLSGLYEQYF. The CDR3 DNA reads as TGTGCCAGCAGTTCCACCATTGGGTTATCGGGGTTATACGAGCAGTACTTC.

The table lists this clonotype with many counts. This chain joins TRBV3-1 and TRBJ2-5; tentatively, D is TRBD1 (5 bases). Looked up from germline, CDR1 is LGHDT and CDR2 is YNNKEL (reference sequence). V shed 1 base and J shed 9 bases, with 15 bases lying between them. The CDR3 extends over 14 amino acids. The CDR3 spells CASSQATAQSPQYF. The DNA of the CDR3 is TGTGCCAGCAGCCAAGCGACAGCTCAGAGCCCCCAGTACTTC.

Ten or more counts support this clonotype. V usage is TRBV20-1 and J usage is TRBJ1-3, with no clear D. The CDR3 loop spans 13 amino acids. CDR1 and CDR2 from the germline V gene are DFQATT and SNEGSKA (reference sequence). V shed 5 bases and J shed 7 bases, with 15 bases lying between them. The DNA for the CDR3 is TGCAGTGCTTATATAGGAGGGTTGAACACCATATATTTT. Translated: CSAYIGGLNTIYF.

This clonotype was picked up many times. This chain joins TRBV12-3 or TRBV12-4 and TRBJ1-2; D not resolved. V lost 2 bases and J lost 3, with 4 bases in between. The CDR3 sequence is 12 residues long. The CDR3 loop reads CASSLMDYGYTF. Here the CDR3 DNA reads TGTGCCAGCAGTTTAATGGACTATGGCTACACCTTC.

This clonotype was observed at least ten times. The chain links TRBV12-3 or TRBV12-4 to TRBJ2-7, with D possibly being TRBD1 or TRBD2 (5 bases each). V shed 9 bases and J shed 3 bases, with 12 bases lying between them. The CDR3 loop spans 12 amino acids. CDR3 region: CASTTGGYEQYF. The CDR3 DNA sequence: TGTGCCAGTACGACTGGGGGCTACGAGCAGTACTTC.

This clonotype was picked up many times. The CDR3 DNA is TGTGCCAGCAGCGCCCCGTCGCCTAACAATGAGCAGTTCTTC. Protein sequence: CASSAPSPNNEQFF. The J gene is TRBJ2-1, the V gene TRBV9; the D is unclear. The germline V gene encodes CDR1 SGDLS and CDR2 YYNGEE. This CDR3 contains 14 residues. Trimming cost V 3 bases and J 5 bases, with 12 bases left between them.

This clonotype was found many times. The rearrangement joins TRBV20-1 to TRBJ1-4; 7 bases line up with TRBD1. The CDR3 is 12 residues long. J was trimmed by 5 bases and V by 6 bases; bases with no gene match: 3. CDR1 and CDR2 (germline): DFQATT, SNEGSKA (reference sequence). The chain's CDR3 is CSARDRNEKLFF. The DNA of the CDR3 is TGCAGTGCGCGGGACAGAAATGAAAAACTGTTTTTT.

This clonotype was found many times. This chain uses TRBV5-1 with TRBJ2-5; D is perhaps TRBD2 (6 bases). Germline-derived CDR1 and CDR2 are SGHRS and YFSETQ. The CDR3 extends over 13 amino acids. V was clipped by 5 bases and J by 2 bases, with 10 bases between them. CDR3 nucleotides: TGCGCCAGCAGTCCCGGGAGTCAAGAGACCCAGTACTTC. Translating it yields CASSPGSQETQYF.